In this sample, the clone carrying this T cell receptor (beta chain) turned up many times. Its antigen is not identified. The CDR3 is made up of 15 amino acids. V dropped 4 bases and J dropped 0; count of bases not matched to a gene: 4. CDR1 is LGHNA and CDR2 is YSLEER in the germline V gene. A template switching step contributed a universal primer site, while unique molecular identifiers were present in the cDNA. TCRdb passed the 5' RACE reads through MiXCR, listing each CDR3 protein once. The profile shows a few hundred thousand distinct CDR3 sequences, approximately 10% of them singletons. These data belong to a study of identical twins. Study findings and constraints: Cord blood's abundant beta clonotypes had fewer insertions, unlike memory repertoires. Models predicted too little out-of-frame TCR alpha sharing in monozygotic twins.

This sample also belongs to another study, concerning yellow fever vaccine responses in identical twins. That paper adds: The T cell response to vaccination in identical twins was reportedly partly convergent and partly personalized.

This chain connects TRBV4-3 to TRBJ2-7; 9 nucleotides line up with TRBD1. The sequenced sample was PBMCs. The origin of this receptor is a young woman in good health. The CDR3 nucleotides read TGCGCCAGCAGCCTGGACAGGGGAAGCTCCTACGAGCAGTACTTC. This sequence encodes CASSLDRGSSYEQYF.